This TCR beta chain was captured in a study of spatial heterogeneity in lung cancer. V was pared by 8 bases and J by 3 bases, with 19 bases between. The CDR3 totals 15 residues. TCRdb redid the calling of the 5' RACE reads with MiXCR, one entry per CDR3 protein. The sample gives about 17,000 distinct CDR3 sequences, approximately 6.2% of which show up once; under 7% is in the top ten. Study outcomes and limitations: Intratumoral expanded alpha and beta TCR counts were found to track tumor mutation counts.

This sample's time point: sample taken at primary tumor resection. This clonotype was recorded at least ten times. Its antigen is currently unknown. For a library built for alpha chains, this beta chain is a stray read; little rests on its size. This TCR was recovered from a male donor with early-stage non-small cell lung cancer. V usage is TRBV12-3 or TRBV12-4 and J usage is TRBJ1-1, with a tentative D call TRBD1 (6 bases). This specimen consisted of lung tumor tissue, obtained at surgery. The CDR3 protein is CASCGGAGSYTEAFF. The CDR3 region has the DNA TGTGCCAGCTGTGGGGGGGCAGGGTCGTACACTGAAGCTTTCTTT.